These 5 T cell receptor beta chains were all obtained from the same sample, sequenced in a study of vaccination effects on CD4 cells after COVID-19. The antigens of these receptors remain unknown. Only in-frame clones appear in the TCRdb table, and some are missing; sequencing was by immunoSEQ multiplex PCR. Seen here are under 75,000 clones, 80% observed once, and the top ten hold 12%. Prior to sequencing, the ViraFEST assay stimulated PBMC with viral peptide pools, which expanded the antigen-specific CD4+ T cells. After less than 11 days in culture, the CD4+ T cells were isolated. Vaccinated participants had no history of SARS-CoV-2 infection and tested negative for nucleocapsid antibodies. Sequencing was performed on CD4+ T cells from PBMCs cultured with SARS-CoV-2 spike peptides, taken before COVID-19 vaccination. Every receptor here comes from a human donor who received a COVID-19 vaccine.

The chain employs TRBV5-1 and TRBJ1-1, with TRBD1 as a possible D gene (5 bases). The CDR3 is made up of 15 amino acids. V lost 1 base to trimming and J lost 3 bases, with 13 bases between them. Per germline, CDR1 SGHRS and CDR2 YFSETQ. CDR3 protein: CASSLFGAPDTEAFF. The CDR3 DNA reads TGCGCCAGCAGCTTGTTCGGGGCTCCGGACACTGAAGCTTTCTTT. Variable domain in full (rest from reference TRBV5-1 and TRBJ1-1): KAGVTQTPRYLIKTRGQQVTLSCSPISGHRSVSWYQQTPGQGLQFLFEYFSETQRNKGNFPGRFSGRQFSNSRSEMNVSTLELGDSALYLCASSLFGAPDTEAFFGQGTRLTVV.

This clone was counted once. The chain has TRBV4-2 and TRBJ1-1; D might be TRBD1 (6 bases). V was trimmed by 0 bases and J by 0 bases, leaving 14 bases between them. The CDR3 totals 17 residues. Germline lookup yields CDR1 LGHNA and CDR2 YNFKEQ. Here the CDR3 reads CASSQDQGGALNTEAFF. In nucleotides, the CDR3 is TGTGCCAGCAGCCAAGATCAAGGGGGTGCGTTGAACACTGAAGCTTTCTTT.

This sequence joins TRBV9 and TRBJ1-2; maybe TRBD1 (5 bases). V was shortened by 0 bases and J by 4 bases, with 13 bases between the two germline ends. This CDR3 has 15 residues. Germline lookup yields CDR1 SGDLS and CDR2 YYNGEE. The CDR3 sequence: CASSVARGAGYGYTF. The CDR3 DNA reads as TGTGCCAGCAGCGTAGCACGTGGGGCTGGCTATGGCTACACCTTC.

The V call is TRBV6-6, the J call TRBJ1-1; D is unresolved. Trimming shortened V by 2 bases and J by 6 bases, and 16 bases separated the two germline ends. This CDR3 has 15 amino acids. Germline loops: CDR1 MNHNY, CDR2 SVGAGI (reference sequence). As DNA, the CDR3 is TGTGCCAGCAGTTACCCACAAGAGAGCCGGGCTGAAGCTTTCTTT. Its translation: CASSYPQESRAEAFF.

The chain is built from TRBV4-2 and TRBJ2-2; TRBD2 matches at 8 bases. CDR1 is LGHNA and CDR2 is YNFKEQ in the germline V gene. The J segment lost 4 bases and the V segment lost 0 bases, leaving 7 bases of the junction unmatched. The CDR3 contains 17 residues. CDR3 nucleotides: TGTGCCAGCAGCCAAGACCCCGGGACTAGGGCCACCGGGGAGCTGTTTTTT. Protein: CASSQDPGTRATGELFF.